This T cell receptor beta chain was captured by sequencing in a study of blood T cells in healthy people across ages. In the study overall: Through template switching, about one barcoded beta molecule was captured per two T cells, as measured in model experiments.

Researchers report isolating at least 6.5 million PBMCs per sample. PCR was performed a second time for about 7 to 12 cycles using a sample-barcoded 5' primer and a J-beta primer mix. Every cDNA molecule bore a tag from a template-switch adaptor containing 12 random nucleotides. TCRdb called the 5' RACE reads again in MiXCR, with one record for every CDR3 protein. The data contain some 640,000 distinct CDR3 sequences, approximately 49% of them singletons. Study-wide results and caveats: Aged donors had fewer naive CD4+ cells and lower diversity than long-lived donors.

Germline-derived CDR1 and CDR2 are LGHDT and YNNKEL (reference sequence). The CDR3 has 15 amino acids. This clonotype was seen a few times. The antigen remains unidentified. The sequencing sample was made of blood. The chain links TRBV3-1 to TRBJ2-5, with D unclear. Gene TRBJ2-7 matches the end of the DNA better, so the J call may be wrong. The clonotype was recovered from an older woman in good health. For the CDR3, the DNA is TGTGCCAGCAGCCAAGCAACGGGCTTCATCTACGAGCAGTACTTC. The encoded protein is CASSQATGFIYEQYF.